This T cell receptor (beta chain) derives from a study of cytomegalovirus exposure and HLA in healthy donors. PCR was performed using 60 Vbeta and 13 Jbeta primers. Clones were read by immunoSEQ multiplex PCR, and TCRdb kept only the in-frame ones, dropping some. The sample includes some 150,000 clones. Among the donors, all were healthy bone marrow donors. The germline gives CDR1 SGHAT, CDR2 FQNNGV. This CDR3 is built from 15 residues. V gave up 5 bases and J gave up 6 bases; unmatched junction bases: 6. The chain joins TRBV11-2 to TRBJ2-1, with 11 bases lining up with TRBD2. The TCR originated in a man between 35 and 55 years old in good health and CMV-seronegative. Sequenced: PBMCs. CDR3 amino acids: CASSPLAGAPNEQFF. The CDR3 bases are TGTGCCAGCAGCCCACTAGCGGGGGCCCCCAATGAGCAGTTCTTC.